The present T cell receptor beta chain was sequenced within a study of T-cell reconstitution after alpha-beta-depleted transplantation in children. Molecular barcoding with unique molecular identifiers was used for the TCRbeta library. TCRdb itself ran the PCR reads through MiXCR, one entry per CDR3 protein. The repertoire holds 450,000 to 500,000 distinct CDR3 sequences, around 12% seen once, with less than 6.5% in the top ten. The CDR3 spans 15 residues. The germline gives CDR1 SGHRS, CDR2 YFSETQ. After removal of 4 bases from V and 5 bases from J, the junction contained 7 bases not matched to a gene. This clonotype was recorded at least ten times.

This sequence joins TRBV5-1 and TRBJ2-3, with TRBD1 matching over 10 bases. The sample in question was PBMCs from the stem cell graft donor, obtained from the stem cell graft. The clonotype originates from a human donor who donated a stem cell graft to a child with combined immunodeficiency. The CDR3 region is CASSDGTGERDTQYF. In DNA form, the CDR3 reads TGCGCCAGCAGCGACGGGACAGGGGAGAGAGATACGCAGTATTTT. The full variable domain, its missing parts supplied by reference TRBV5-1 and TRBJ2-3, is KAGVTQTPRYLIKTRGQQVTLSCSPISGHRSVSWYQQTPGQGLQFLFEYFSETQRNKGNFPGRFSGRQFSNSRSEMNVSTLELGDSALYLCASSDGTGERDTQYFGPGTRLTVL.